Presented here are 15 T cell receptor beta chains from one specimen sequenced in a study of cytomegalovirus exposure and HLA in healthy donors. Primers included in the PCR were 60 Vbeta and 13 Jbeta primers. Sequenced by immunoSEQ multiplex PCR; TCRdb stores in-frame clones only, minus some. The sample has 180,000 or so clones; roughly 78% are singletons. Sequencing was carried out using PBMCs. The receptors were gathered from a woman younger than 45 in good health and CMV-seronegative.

The CDR3 loop is CASSQWRDRELGGYTF. CDR3 nucleotides: TGCGCCAGCAGCCAGTGGCGGGACAGGGAATTGGGTGGCTACACCTTC. The rearrangement links TRBV4-3 to TRBJ1-2; 9 bases match TRBD1. CDR1 is LGHNA and CDR2 is YSLEER in the germline V gene. The CDR3 contains 16 residues. With V trimmed by 3 bases and J by 7 bases, 12 bases remained unmatched.

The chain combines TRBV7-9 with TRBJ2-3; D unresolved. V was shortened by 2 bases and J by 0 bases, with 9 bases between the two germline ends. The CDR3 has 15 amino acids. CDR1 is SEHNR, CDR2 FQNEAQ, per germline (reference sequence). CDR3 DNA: TGTGCCAGCAGCTTATCACCCGGGAGCACAGATACGCAGTATTTT. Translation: CASSLSPGSTDTQYF.

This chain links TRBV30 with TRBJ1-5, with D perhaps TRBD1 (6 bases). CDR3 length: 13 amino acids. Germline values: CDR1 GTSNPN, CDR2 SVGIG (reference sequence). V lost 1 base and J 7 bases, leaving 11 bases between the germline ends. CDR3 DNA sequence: TGTGCCTGGAGTGGGACAGCGGAACAGCCCCAGCATTTT. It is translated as CAWSGTAEQPQHF.

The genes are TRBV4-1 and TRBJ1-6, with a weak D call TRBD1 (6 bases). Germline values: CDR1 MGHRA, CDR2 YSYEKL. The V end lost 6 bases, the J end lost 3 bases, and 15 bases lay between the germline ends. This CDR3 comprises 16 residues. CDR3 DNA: TGCGCCAGCAGACGGACAGAGAGAGTCTATAATTCACCCCTCCACTTT. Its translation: CASRRTERVYNSPLHF.

The CDR3 loop reads CASLGPGTKNTEAFF. The CDR3 nucleotides are TGTGCCAGCCTGGGTCCCGGGACAAAAAACACTGAAGCTTTCTTT. This chain connects TRBV6-1 to TRBJ1-1; possible D gene TRBD1, 6 bases. The CDR3 length is 15 residues. CDR1 is MNHNS, CDR2 SASEGT, per germline. The V gene lost 8 bases and the J gene lost 2 bases, with 18 bases spanning the gap.

The DNA of the CDR3 is TGTGCCAGCAGTTGGGGGGGACTCGATGAAAAACTGTTTTTT. Encoded protein: CASSWGGLDEKLFF. The chain uses TRBV25-1 and TRBJ1-4; a possible D gene is TRBD1 (5 bases). Trimming left V 5 bases short and J 6 bases short, with 13 bases between. Germline V gene sequence: CDR1 MGHDK, CDR2 SYGVNS. The CDR3 contains 14 residues. Full variable domain (outside the CDR3, taken from reference TRBV25-1 and TRBJ1-4): EADIYQTPRYLVIGTGKKITLECSQTMGHDKMYWYQQDPGMELHLIHYSYGVNSTEKGDLSSESTVSRIRTEHFPLTLESARPSHTSQYLCASSWGGLDEKLFFGSGTQLSVL.

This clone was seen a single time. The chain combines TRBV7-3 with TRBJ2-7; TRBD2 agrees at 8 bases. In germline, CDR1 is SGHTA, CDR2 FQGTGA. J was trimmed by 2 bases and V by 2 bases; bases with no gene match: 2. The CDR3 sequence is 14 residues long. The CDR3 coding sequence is TGTGCCAGCAGCTTAGGCGGGGGGACCTACGAGCAGTACTTC. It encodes CASSLGGGTYEQYF.

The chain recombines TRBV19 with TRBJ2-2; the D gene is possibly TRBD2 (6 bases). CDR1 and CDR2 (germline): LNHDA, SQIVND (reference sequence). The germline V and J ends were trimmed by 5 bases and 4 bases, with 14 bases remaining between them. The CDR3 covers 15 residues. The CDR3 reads CASSGGVGVTGELFF. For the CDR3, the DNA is TGTGCCAGTAGTGGAGGGGTTGGGGTCACCGGGGAGCTGTTTTTT.

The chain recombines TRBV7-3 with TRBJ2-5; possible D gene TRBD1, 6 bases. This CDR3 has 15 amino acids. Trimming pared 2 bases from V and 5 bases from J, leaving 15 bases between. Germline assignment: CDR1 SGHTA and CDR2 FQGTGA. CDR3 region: CASSLGGGPGETQYF. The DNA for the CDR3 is TGTGCCAGCAGCTTAGGGGGCGGCCCGGGGGAGACCCAGTACTTC.

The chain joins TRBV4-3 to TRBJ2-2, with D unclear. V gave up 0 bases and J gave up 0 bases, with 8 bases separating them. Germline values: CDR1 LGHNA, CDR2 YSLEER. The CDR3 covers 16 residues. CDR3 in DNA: TGCGCCAGCAGCCAAGAGGGCCAACCGAACACCGGGGAGCTGTTTTTT. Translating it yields CASSQEGQPNTGELFF.

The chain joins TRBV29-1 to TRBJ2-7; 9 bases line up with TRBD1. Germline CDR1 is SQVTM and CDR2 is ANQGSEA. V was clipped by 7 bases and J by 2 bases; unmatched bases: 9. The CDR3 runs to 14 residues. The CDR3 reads CSATGGGGPYEQYF. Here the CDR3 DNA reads TGCAGCGCCACAGGGGGCGGGGGCCCCTACGAGCAGTACTTC.

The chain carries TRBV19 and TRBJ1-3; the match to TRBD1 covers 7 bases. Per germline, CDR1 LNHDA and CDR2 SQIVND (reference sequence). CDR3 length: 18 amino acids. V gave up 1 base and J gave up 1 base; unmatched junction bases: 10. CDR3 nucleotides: TGTGCCAGTAGTATAGTGTCAGGGACAGCCGTTTCTGGAAACACCATATATTTT. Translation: CASSIVSGTAVSGNTIYF.

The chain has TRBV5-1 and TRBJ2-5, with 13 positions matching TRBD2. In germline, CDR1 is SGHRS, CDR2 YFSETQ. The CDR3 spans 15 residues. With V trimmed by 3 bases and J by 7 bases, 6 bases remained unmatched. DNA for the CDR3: TGCGCCAGCAGCTCAGGGACTAGCGGGGCCGGGACCCAGTACTTC. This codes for CASSSGTSGAGTQYF.

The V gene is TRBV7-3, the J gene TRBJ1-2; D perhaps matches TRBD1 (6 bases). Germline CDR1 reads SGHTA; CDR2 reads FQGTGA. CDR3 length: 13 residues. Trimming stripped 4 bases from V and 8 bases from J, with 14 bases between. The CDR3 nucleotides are TGTGCCAGCAGCTACAAACAGGGAGGGGGCTACACCTTC. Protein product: CASSYKQGGGYTF. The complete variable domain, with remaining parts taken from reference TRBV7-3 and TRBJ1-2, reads GAGVSQTPSNKVTEKGKYVELRCDPISGHTALYWYRQSLGQGPEFLIYFQGTGAADDSGLPNDRFFAVRPEGSVSTLKIQRTERGDSAVYLCASSYKQGGGYTFGSGTRLTVV.

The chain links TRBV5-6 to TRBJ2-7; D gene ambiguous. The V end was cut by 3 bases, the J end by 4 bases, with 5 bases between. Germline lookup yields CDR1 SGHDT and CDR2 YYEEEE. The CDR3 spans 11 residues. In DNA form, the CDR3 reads TGTGCCAGCAGCTCAGAATACGAGCAGTACTTC. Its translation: CASSSEYEQYF.